These T cell receptor beta chains were read from a single sample in a study of T cells after yellow fever vaccination. MiXCR was run by TCRdb on the 5' RACE reads, yielding one entry per CDR3 protein. The table shows about 500,000 distinct CDR3 sequences, with roughly a sixth occurring only once. Here the sequenced sample was PBMCs, taken around 5 days after the first yellow fever vaccination. The source of these receptors is a young man who received the YFV17D yellow fever vaccine. The CDR3 runs from the conserved cysteine through the conserved F or W. The D gene is left open where the match is weak. The listing skips clone size in some rows; elsewhere it reads once, few, many or a size class.

abundance | j_gene | d_gene | v_gene | CDR3nt | CDR3aa
- | TRBJ1-1 | - | TRBV20-1 | TGCAGTGCTAGAGATCCTAGGAACACTGAAGCTTTCTTT | CSARDPRNTEAFF
- | TRBJ2-5 | - | TRBV7-3 | TGTGCCAGCAGCTCGCCTGACCGCCGGGGGGCATTTGAGGAGACCCAGTACTTC | CASSSPDRRGAFEETQYF
few | TRBJ1-2 | TRBD1 | TRBV20-1 | TGCAGTGCTCCATCGACAGGGGGCTATGGCTACACCTTC | CSAPSTGGYGYTF
- | TRBJ1-1 | TRBD1 | TRBV10-3 | TGTGCCATCAGACCCAGGGGGCTCATGAACACTGAAGCTTTCTTT | CAIRPRGLMNTEAFF
many | TRBJ2-3 | TRBD2 | TRBV4-2 | TGTGCCAGCAGCCATTCGACCCGGGCGGGCGGGGGTACAGATACGCAGTATTTT | CASSHSTRAGGGTDTQYF
- | TRBJ2-3 | - | TRBV7-2 | TGTGCCAGCAGCTTAGCCCCAGGGTCGGGCACAGATACGCAGTATTTT | CASSLAPGSGTDTQYF
few | TRBJ1-1 | TRBD1 | TRBV7-9 | TGTGCCAGCATCCTACGCACAGGGGGCGCGGTTGAAGCTTTCTTT | CASILRTGGAVEAFF
- | TRBJ2-3 | - | TRBV7-3 | TGTGCCAGCAGCTCCTTCGTCGCAGATACGCAGTATTTT | CASSSFVADTQYF
few | TRBJ1-5 | - | TRBV4-3 | TGCGCCAGCAGCCAAGAAAGGGGGGGTCAGCCCCAGCATTTT | CASSQERGGQPQHF
- | TRBJ2-7 | TRBD1 | TRBV3-1 | TGTGCCAGCGGGGACAGGGAGGGCGAGCAGTACTTC | CASGDREGEQYF
few | TRBJ2-6 | - | TRBV5-1 | TGCGCCAGCGCCACTATTGTCGGGGCCAACGTCCTGACTTTC | CASATIVGANVLTF
many | TRBJ2-1 | - | TRBV5-1 | TGCGCCAGCAGCTTGGCCGGCATTGAGCAGTTCTTC | CASSLAGIEQFF
- | TRBJ1-1 | TRBD1 | TRBV3-1 | TGTGCCAGCAGCCAAATAGGGGGCGGTCGGACTGAAGCTTTCTTT | CASSQIGGGRTEAFF
few | TRBJ1-2 | TRBD1 | TRBV7-9 | TGTGCCAGCAGCTTCCCTCCCCCGGGACAGACCTATGGCTACACCTTC | CASSFPPPGQTYGYTF
- | TRBJ2-7 | - | TRBV19 | TGTGCCAGTGGGCGTTTCGACGAGCAGTACTTC | CASGRFDEQYF
few | TRBJ2-6 | TRBD2 | TRBV3-1 | TGTGCCAGCAGCCACAGGAGCGGGGGGGCGTGGTTAGACGTCCTGACTTTC | CASSHRSGGAWLDVLTF
- | TRBJ2-2 | - | TRBV12-3/TRBV12-4 | TGTGCCAGCAGTTTAGCTCCCCCCGGGGAGCTGTTTTTT | CASSLAPPGELFF
- | TRBJ2-1 | - | TRBV4-2 | TGTGCCAGCAGCCAAGACCGCGCTAGCAATGAGCAGTTCTTC | CASSQDRASNEQFF
- | TRBJ2-4 | - | TRBV19 | TGTGCCAGTAGTATGGGGGGAAACGACAAAAACATTCAGTACTTC | CASSMGGNDKNIQYF
- | TRBJ1-5 | - | TRBV18 | TGTGCCAGCTCACCCGCGCAGGTCTTAGGTAGCAATCAGCCCCAGCATTTT | CASSPAQVLGSNQPQHF
- | TRBJ2-3 | - | TRBV20-1 | TGCAGTGCGCCCGGACGGGGCACAGATACGCAGTATTTT | CSAPGRGTDTQYF
few | TRBJ2-7 | TRBD1 | TRBV3-1 | TGTGCCAGCAGCCAAGATGGGGGACAGTACTCCTACGAGCAGTACTTC | CASSQDGGQYSYEQYF
- | TRBJ1-2 | - | TRBV6-5 | TGTGCCAGCAGTTACAATCAGGGGTGGGATGGCTACACCTTC | CASSYNQGWDGYTF
once | TRBJ1-1 | - | TRBV10-2 | TGCGCCACCCACGGGGGGGGCACTGAAGCTTTCTTT | CATHGGGTEAFF
few | TRBJ2-1 | - | TRBV11-1 | TGTGCCAGCAGCCGTCGCTCCGGGACCCTATACAATGAGCAGTTCTTC | CASSRRSGTLYNEQFF
- | TRBJ1-2 | - | TRBV4-3 | TGCGCCAGCAGCCAAGATTTGACGGCACTCCGCTACACCTTC | CASSQDLTALRYTF